These T cell receptor beta chains were read from a single sample in a study of blood T cell repertoires in COVID-19. Repertoires were generated with immunoSEQ multiplex PCR, while TCRdb's copy carries only in-frame clones and drops some. The sample shows about 100,000 clones, 91% of them seen only once. The sample consisted of peripheral blood. The receptor set was obtained from a man in his fifties or sixties with acute or convalescent COVID-19. CDR3s include the opening cysteine and the closing phenylalanine or tryptophan. The order of the fields is D gene, V gene, clone size, J gene, CDR3 protein, CDR3 DNA. D genes are given only for firm matches. Where a row states a size, it is once, few, many or the class of an expanded clone; other rows omit it.

>.|TRBV11-3|few|TRBJ1-4
CASSFSSQVEEKLFF
TGTGCCAGCAGCTTTTCTTCACAGGTAGAGGAAAAACTGTTTTTT
>.|TRBV10-3|.|TRBJ1-1
CAIRSNWNTEAFF
TGTGCCATCAGATCAAATTGGAACACTGAAGCTTTCTTT
>.|TRBV7-8|.|TRBJ1-5
CASSSGNDQPQHF
TGTGCCAGCAGCTCAGGGAACGATCAGCCCCAGCATTTT
>.|TRBV25-1|few|TRBJ2-1
CASSPAGLINEQFF
TGTGCCAGCAGCCCTGCGGGGCTTATCAATGAGCAGTTCTTC
>.|TRBV25-1|.|TRBJ1-1
CASSETVNTEAFF
TGTGCCAGCAGTGAGACAGTTAACACTGAAGCTTTCTTT
>.|TRBV6-1|.|TRBJ1-4
CASSEEWSNEKLFF
TGTGCCAGCAGTGAAGAGTGGAGCAATGAAAAACTGTTTTTT
>TRBD1|TRBV7-2|.|TRBJ2-2
CASSRPTGADGELFF
TGTGCCAGCAGCCGCCCGACAGGGGCGGACGGGGAGCTGTTTTTT
>TRBD1|TRBV6-5|once|TRBJ1-2
CASSLQPGTGFGYTF
TGTGCCAGCAGTCTCCAACCCGGGACAGGGTTTGGCTACACCTTC
>.|TRBV27|.|TRBJ1-5
CASSYSAVGQPQHF
TGTGCCAGCAGTTATTCCGCGGTAGGACAGCCCCAGCATTTT
>TRBD1|TRBV4-1|.|TRBJ1-5
CASSQGTGEVQPQHF
TGCGCCAGCAGCCAGGGGACAGGGGAGGTTCAGCCCCAGCATTTT
>.|TRBV6-6|.|TRBJ1-1
CASSYSNQGRAFF
TGTGCCAGCAGTTACTCGAATCAGGGAAGAGCTTTCTTT
>TRBD1|TRBV5-4|.|TRBJ2-7
CASSLTSPGQGWEQYF
TGTGCCAGCAGCTTAACCTCCCCGGGACAGGGTTGGGAGCAGTACTTC
>TRBD1|TRBV19|.|TRBJ1-5
CASSTTGLQPQHF
TGTGCCAGTAGTACGACAGGGCTACAGCCCCAGCATTTT
>.|TRBV30|.|TRBJ1-5
CAWNPGGNQPQHF
TGTGCCTGGAATCCAGGGGGCAATCAGCCCCAGCATTTT
>TRBD2|TRBV19|.|TRBJ2-3
CASSMGLAGGLAQYF
TGTGCCAGTAGTATGGGACTAGCGGGGGGGCTGGCGCAGTATTTT
>.|TRBV12-3/TRBV12-4|.|TRBJ1-5
CASTEYRNQPQHF
TGTGCCAGCACCGAGTATAGAAATCAGCCCCAGCATTTT
>TRBD1|TRBV5-1|.|TRBJ2-5
CASGGQGFETQYF
TGCGCCAGCGGGGGACAGGGATTCGAGACCCAGTACTTC
>.|TRBV10-2|.|TRBJ1-1
CASSPDYSGWGRNTEAFF
TGCGCCAGCAGCCCCGATTACTCAGGGTGGGGGCGGAACACTGAAGCTTTCTTT
>.|TRBV7-2|.|TRBJ1-5
CASSSRKGLDSNQPQHF
TGTGCCAGCAGCTCTCGAAAGGGGTTGGATAGCAATCAGCCCCAGCATTTT
>.|TRBV28|.|TRBJ1-4
CASRGGTNEKLFF
TGTGCCAGTCGGGGTGGAACTAATGAAAAACTGTTTTTT
>.|TRBV9|once|TRBJ1-2
CASGAKTYGYTF
TGTGCCAGCGGGGCAAAAACTTATGGCTACACCTTC
>TRBD1|TRBV27|.|TRBJ2-2
CASTPGTVNTGELFF
TGTGCCAGCACACCTGGGACAGTAAACACCGGGGAGCTGTTTTTT
>.|TRBV29-1|.|TRBJ2-7
CSVESGRGGEQYF
TGCAGCGTTGAATCGGGCAGGGGTGGCGAGCAGTACTTC
>.|TRBV6-5|.|TRBJ2-5
CASIGETQYF
TGTGCCAGCATCGGAGAGACCCAGTACTTC
>TRBD2|TRBV7-9|few|TRBJ2-1
CASSLLAVGEQFF
TGTGCCAGCAGCTTACTAGCGGTGGGTGAGCAGTTCTTC
>TRBD1|TRBV7-8|.|TRBJ2-7
CASIEQGVGYEQYF
TGTGCCAGCATAGAACAGGGGGTGGGTTACGAGCAGTACTTC
>.|TRBV10-2|.|TRBJ2-7
CASSVVLSYEQYF
TGCGCCAGCAGCGTTGTCCTATCCTACGAGCAGTACTTC
>TRBD1|TRBV18|.|TRBJ2-7
CASTRDSGGEQYF
TGTGCCAGCACCCGGGACAGTGGGGGAGAGCAGTACTTC
>TRBD1|TRBV6-5|.|TRBJ1-4
CASSKTGGDNEKLFF
TGTGCCAGCAGTAAGACAGGGGGCGACAATGAAAAACTGTTTTTT
>.|TRBV27|.|TRBJ1-5
CASSAISGNQPQHF
TGTGCCAGCAGCGCGATATCGGGGAATCAGCCCCAGCATTTT
>.|TRBV30|.|TRBJ1-5
CAWGTSHSNQPQHF
TGTGCCTGGGGGACTTCACATAGCAATCAGCCCCAGCATTTT
>TRBD2|TRBV19|.|TRBJ2-5
CATRRGVYQETQYF
TGTGCCACTCGGCGGGGGGTTTACCAAGAGACCCAGTACTTC
>TRBD1|TRBV29-1|.|TRBJ2-2
CSVVTGDTGELFF
TGCAGCGTTGTCACAGGGGATACCGGGGAGCTGTTTTTT
>.|TRBV7-9|.|TRBJ1-3
CASSLEATAAGNTIYF
TGTGCCAGCAGCTTAGAGGCGACAGCAGCTGGAAACACCATATATTTT
>.|TRBV19|.|TRBJ1-5
CASAGTSGRQPQHF
TGTGCCAGTGCCGGGACATCCGGTAGGCAGCCCCAGCATTTT
>.|TRBV5-5|.|TRBJ1-2
CASSLNPGFGYTF
TGTGCCAGCAGCTTGAATCCGGGGTTTGGCTACACCTTC